A selection of T cell receptor beta chains follows, all from one sample in a study of T cell responses to AZD1222 COVID-19 vaccine. Generated by immunoSEQ multiplex PCR, the TCRdb table keeps only in-frame clones and is missing some. Of more than 70,000 clones in the sample, 87% were seen once. The source material was peripheral blood, sampled on day 0 of AZD1222 vaccination. Source of these receptors: an adult in good health. CDR3s include the opening cysteine and the closing phenylalanine or tryptophan. A D gene is named only where the DNA matches it firmly. Clone size is not always given. Where it is, it says once, few, many or a class for expanded clones.

J: TRBJ1-1
D: TRBD1
V: TRBV10-1
size: .
DNA: TGCGCCAGCAACTCGGGGACAGGCGGGGACACTGAAGCTTTCTTT
CDR3: CASNSGTGGDTEAFF

J: TRBJ2-5
D: .
V: TRBV19
size: .
DNA: TGTGCCAGCGCGGGACAGTTCCAAGAGACCCAGTACTTC
CDR3: CASAGQFQETQYF

J: TRBJ1-1
D: .
V: TRBV19
size: .
DNA: TGTGCCAGTAGTACCGACAGGAGGTGGGAAGCTTTCTTT
CDR3: CASSTDRRWEAFF

J: TRBJ2-7
D: .
V: TRBV9
size: .
DNA: TGTGCCAGCAGCGTAGCAGGCCACACAGCCTACGAGCAGTACTTC
CDR3: CASSVAGHTAYEQYF

J: TRBJ1-2
D: TRBD1
V: TRBV7-3
size: once
DNA: TGTGCCAGCAGTACTGAACCGGGACAGGATGGCTACACCTTC
CDR3: CASSTEPGQDGYTF

J: TRBJ2-7
D: .
V: TRBV10-1
size: .
DNA: TGCGCCAGCAGTAAGGACATATCCTACGAGCAGTACTTC
CDR3: CASSKDISYEQYF

J: TRBJ2-7
D: .
V: TRBV5-3
size: .
DNA: TGTGCCAGAAGCTTGGGGCCAGCCCTCTACGAGCAGTACTTC
CDR3: CARSLGPALYEQYF

J: TRBJ1-2
D: .
V: TRBV18
size: .
DNA: TGTGCCAGCTCACCAACGATGAGTCGGCCCCTCTCGGGAGGCTACACCTTC
CDR3: CASSPTMSRPLSGGYTF

J: TRBJ1-2
D: .
V: TRBV28
size: .
DNA: TGTGCCAGCAGGGTGGATGTTTATGGCTACACCTTC
CDR3: CASRVDVYGYTF

J: TRBJ1-5
D: .
V: TRBV19
size: .
DNA: TGTGCCAGTAGGGGGGAGGGCAGGCAGCCCCAGCATTTT
CDR3: CASRGEGRQPQHF

J: TRBJ1-5
D: .
V: TRBV12-3/TRBV12-4
size: .
DNA: TGTGCCAGCAGTAGGTCGGGAAATCAGCCCCAGCATTTT
CDR3: CASSRSGNQPQHF

J: TRBJ1-6
D: TRBD1
V: TRBV7-2
size: .
DNA: TGTGCCAGCAGCTTACAAAGACAGGGAAATTCACCCCTCCACTTT
CDR3: CASSLQRQGNSPLHF

J: TRBJ2-7
D: .
V: TRBV27
size: .
DNA: TGTGCCAGCACCCAACGAGGGCGGAGCGAGCAGTACTTC
CDR3: CASTQRGRSEQYF

J: TRBJ1-2
D: TRBD1
V: TRBV27
size: .
DNA: TGTGCCAGCAGTTTAGTACAGGGGCCCCCCTTCAGGGGTGGCTACACCTTC
CDR3: CASSLVQGPPFRGGYTF

J: TRBJ1-2
D: .
V: TRBV3-1/TRBV3-2
size: .
DNA: TGTGCCAGCAGCCAAGATAGGGCGGCGGGGTTGGGCTACACCTTC
CDR3: CASSQDRAAGLGYTF

J: TRBJ2-1
D: .
V: TRBV11-1
size: .
DNA: TGTGCCAGCAGCTCACGAGAAGCGGTCATGGGGAATGAGCAGTTCTTC
CDR3: CASSSREAVMGNEQFF

J: TRBJ2-7
D: .
V: TRBV5-1
size: .
DNA: TGCGCCAGCAGCTTGGGGGACGGCTCCTACGAGCAGTACTTC
CDR3: CASSLGDGSYEQYF

J: TRBJ2-3
D: .
V: TRBV5-4
size: .
DNA: TGTGCCAGCAGCCTTTTTGGGACAGATACGCAGTATTTT
CDR3: CASSLFGTDTQYF

J: TRBJ2-7
D: .
V: TRBV29-1
size: .
DNA: TGCAGCGTTGCCCCGATGGAGTCGCCATACTACGAGCAGTACTTC
CDR3: CSVAPMESPYYEQYF

J: TRBJ1-2
D: TRBD1
V: TRBV6-5
size: .
DNA: TGTGCCAGCAGACAGACAGGGGAGGGCTACACCTTC
CDR3: CASRQTGEGYTF

J: TRBJ1-6
D: .
V: TRBV11-3
size: .
DNA: TGTGCCAGCAGCTTAGAAAGTAATTCACCCCTCCACTTT
CDR3: CASSLESNSPLHF

J: TRBJ1-2
D: .
V: TRBV27
size: .
DNA: TGTGCCAGCAGTTTCTCGAAACGACTTCAGGGACCCCTGGCTAACTATGGCTACACCTTC
CDR3: CASSFSKRLQGPLANYGYTF

J: TRBJ1-6
D: .
V: TRBV9
size: once
DNA: TGTGCCAGCAGCGTAGGGGTTAGCTCCTATAATTCACCCCTCCACTTT
CDR3: CASSVGVSSYNSPLHF